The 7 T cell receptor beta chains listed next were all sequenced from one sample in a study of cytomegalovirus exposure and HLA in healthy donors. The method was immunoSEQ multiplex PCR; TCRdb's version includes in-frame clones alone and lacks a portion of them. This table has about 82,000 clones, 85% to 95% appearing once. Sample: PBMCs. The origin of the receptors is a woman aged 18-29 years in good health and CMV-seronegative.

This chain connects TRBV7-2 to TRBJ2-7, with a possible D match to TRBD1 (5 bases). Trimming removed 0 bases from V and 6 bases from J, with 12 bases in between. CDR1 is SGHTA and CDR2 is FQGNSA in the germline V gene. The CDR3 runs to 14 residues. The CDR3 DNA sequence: TGTGCCAGCAGCTTAGCGGGTGCAGGGTTCGAGCAGTACTTC. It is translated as CASSLAGAGFEQYF. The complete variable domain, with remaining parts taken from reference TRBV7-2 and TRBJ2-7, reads GAGVSQSPSNKVTEKGKDVELRCDPISGHTALYWYRQSLGQGLEFLIYFQGNSAPDKSGLPSDRFSAERTGGSVSTLTIQRTQQEDSAVYLCASSLAGAGFEQYFGPGTRLTVT.

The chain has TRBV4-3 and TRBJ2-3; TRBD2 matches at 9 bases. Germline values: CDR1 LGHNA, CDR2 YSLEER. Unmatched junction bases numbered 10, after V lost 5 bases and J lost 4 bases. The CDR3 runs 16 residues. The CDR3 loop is CASSDGLAKRSDTQYF. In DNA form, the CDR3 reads TGCGCCAGCAGCGATGGACTAGCGAAAAGATCAGATACGCAGTATTTT.

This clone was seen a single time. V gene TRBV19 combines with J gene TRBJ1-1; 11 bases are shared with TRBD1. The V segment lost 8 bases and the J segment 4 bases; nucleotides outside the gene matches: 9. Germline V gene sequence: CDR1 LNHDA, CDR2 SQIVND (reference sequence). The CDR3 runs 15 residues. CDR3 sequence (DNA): TGTGCCAGTCCCCCGCCCGGGACAGGGGGCACTGAAGCTTTCTTT. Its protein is CASPPPGTGGTEAFF.

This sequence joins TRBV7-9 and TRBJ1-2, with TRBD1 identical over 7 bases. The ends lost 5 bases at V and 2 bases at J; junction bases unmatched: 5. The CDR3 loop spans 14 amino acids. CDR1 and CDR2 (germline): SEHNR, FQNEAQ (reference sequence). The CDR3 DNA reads TGTGCCAGCAGCCCCTCGGACAGGAACTATGGCTACACCTTC. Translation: CASSPSDRNYGYTF.

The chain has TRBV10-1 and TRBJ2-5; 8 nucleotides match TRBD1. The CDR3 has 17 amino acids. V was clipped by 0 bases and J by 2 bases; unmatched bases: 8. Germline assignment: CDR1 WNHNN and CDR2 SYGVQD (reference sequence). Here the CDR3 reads CASSESPGQVEQETQYF. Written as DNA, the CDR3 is TGCGCCAGCAGTGAGTCTCCGGGACAGGTTGAACAAGAGACCCAGTACTTC.

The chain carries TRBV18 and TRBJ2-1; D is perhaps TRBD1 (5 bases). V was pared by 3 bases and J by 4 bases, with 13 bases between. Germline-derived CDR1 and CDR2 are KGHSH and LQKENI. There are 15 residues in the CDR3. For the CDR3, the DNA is TGTGCCAGCTCACCTATTAGCCAGGGTTACAATGAGCAGTTCTTC. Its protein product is CASSPISQGYNEQFF.

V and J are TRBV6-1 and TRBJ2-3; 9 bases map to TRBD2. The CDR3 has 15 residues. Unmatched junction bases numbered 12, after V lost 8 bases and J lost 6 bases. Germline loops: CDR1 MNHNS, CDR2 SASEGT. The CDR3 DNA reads TGTGCCAGCTTGCGACTAGCGGTCCGGGACGATACGCAGTATTTT. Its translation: CASLRLAVRDDTQYF.